This T cell receptor (beta chain) was sequenced in a study of cytomegalovirus exposure and HLA in healthy donors. Study summary: Roughly 180 million T cells yielded more than 95 million unique TCR beta sequences, as an earlier analysis found.

CDR1 is MNHNS and CDR2 is SASEGT in the germline V gene. The CDR3 sequence is 13 residues long. Primers: 60 Vbeta forward and 13 Jbeta reverse. Clones were sequenced by immunoSEQ multiplex PCR, and TCRdb holds only the in-frame ones, with some missing. The sample records around 150,000 clones, roughly four fifths being singletons. Remarks on this clone: No antigen is known for it.

Study results and limitations: An ancestry cluster, one associated with Asian ancestry, reportedly showed fewer N-insertions than the approximately 650-donor mean in a later analysis. The likely explanation for a cluster of highly shared sequence variants was sequencing artifact. Among CMV-associated TCR beta chains, most appeared HLA-restricted in a later analysis.

The sample consisted of PBMCs. This sequence joins TRBV6-1 and TRBJ2-5, with 8 bases that match TRBD1. The better agreement between TRBJ2-7 and the DNA end casts doubt on the J call. The TCR comes from a man in his fifties or sixties in good health and CMV-seropositive. The CDR3 DNA follows: TGTGCCAGCAGTGACAGGGGGCTGGACGAGCAGTACTTC. Translation gives CASSDRGLDEQYF.